The present entry profiles one TCR beta chain with its context. The antigen is not known. With duration under 3 months, ophthalmopathy was active: Clinical Activity Score at least 3, NOSPECS at least 4. The study excluded patients with uncontrolled infection, other autoimmune disease, pregnancy or lactation. TCR beta CDR3 region amplification was performed from RNA transcripts. First-round RT-PCR targeting the TCR CDR3 was performed with the HTBI primer set. TCRdb re-called the multiplex PCR reads through MiXCR, storing one row per CDR3 protein. The table lists about 300,000 distinct CDR3 sequences, roughly 19% of them singletons. This CDR3 spans 16 amino acids. Germline V lookup: CDR1 KGHDR, CDR2 SFDVKD. The V and J ends lost 4 bases and 5 bases, in that order; junction bases with no gene match: 5. This entry is derived from a study of T cells in Graves' hyperthyroidism and ophthalmopathy. Study observations and caveats: Researchers found most expanded thyroid clonotypes above 0.001 in blood as well.

This clonotype originated in a man over 45 with Graves' ophthalmopathy. The V and J genes are TRBV24-1 and TRBJ2-3, with 13 bases fitting TRBD2. Sequenced sample: blood. CDR3 nucleotide sequence: TGTGCCACCAGTGAACCGGGACTAGCGGGACAAGATACGCAGTATTTT. Its protein is CATSEPGLAGQDTQYF.